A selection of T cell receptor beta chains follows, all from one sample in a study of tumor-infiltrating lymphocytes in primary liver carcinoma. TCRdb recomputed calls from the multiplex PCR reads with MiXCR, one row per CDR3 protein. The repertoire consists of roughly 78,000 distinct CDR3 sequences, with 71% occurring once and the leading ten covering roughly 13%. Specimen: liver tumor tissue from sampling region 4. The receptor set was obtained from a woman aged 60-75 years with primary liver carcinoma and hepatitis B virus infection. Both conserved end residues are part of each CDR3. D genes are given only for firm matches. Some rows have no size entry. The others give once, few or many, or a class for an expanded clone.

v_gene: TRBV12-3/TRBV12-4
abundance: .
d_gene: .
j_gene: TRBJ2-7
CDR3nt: TGTGCCAGCAGTTTAGTACAACGGTGCGAGCAGTACTTC
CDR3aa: CASSLVQRCEQYF

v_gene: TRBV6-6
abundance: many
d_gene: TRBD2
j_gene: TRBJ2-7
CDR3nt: TGTGCCAGCAGCTGGACTAGCAGCTCCTACGAGCAGTACTTC
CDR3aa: CASSWTSSSYEQYF

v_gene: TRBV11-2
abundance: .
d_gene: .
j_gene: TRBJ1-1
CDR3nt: TGCGCCAGCAGCCCACCCGGGGGGGCGCCTACCACTGAAGCCTTCTTT
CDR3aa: CASSPPGGAPTTEAFF

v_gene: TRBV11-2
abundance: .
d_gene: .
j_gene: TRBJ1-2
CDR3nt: TGTGCCAGCAGCTTAGATTCGGTAGCCTATTCTCGAGGCTACACCTTC
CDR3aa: CASSLDSVAYSRGYTF

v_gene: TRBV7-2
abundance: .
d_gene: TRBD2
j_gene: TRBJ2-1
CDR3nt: TGTGCCAGCAACTTAGAATGGGCGACTAGCGGTCATGAGCAGTTCTTC
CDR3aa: CASNLEWATSGHEQFF

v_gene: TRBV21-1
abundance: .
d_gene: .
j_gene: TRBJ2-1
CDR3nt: TGTGCCATCAGCAATCCGGGACTAGCGGGAAAGTATGAGCAGTTCTTC
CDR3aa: CAISNPGLAGKYEQFF

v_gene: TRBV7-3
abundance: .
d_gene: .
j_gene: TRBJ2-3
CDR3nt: TGTGCCAGCAGCTCATCGAGGCTTTCAGATACGCAGTATTTT
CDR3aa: CASSSSRLSDTQYF

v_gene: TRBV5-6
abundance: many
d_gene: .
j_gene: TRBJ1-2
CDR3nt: TGTGCCAGCAGCTTGGCCGGGGGCCAAAAGGCCTATGGCTACACCTTC
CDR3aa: CASSLAGGQKAYGYTF

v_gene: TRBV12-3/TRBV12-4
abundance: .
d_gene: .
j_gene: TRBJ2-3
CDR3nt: TGTGTCAGCAGTGACGTAGGGCCAGGGAGGACCTATACGCAGTATTTC
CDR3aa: CVSSDVGPGRTYTQYF

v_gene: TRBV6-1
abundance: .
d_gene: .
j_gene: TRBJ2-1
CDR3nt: TGTGCCAGGAGTGACGAGGGTAGCGCCTGGGGAGAGCAGTTCTTC
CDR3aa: CARSDEGSAWGEQFF

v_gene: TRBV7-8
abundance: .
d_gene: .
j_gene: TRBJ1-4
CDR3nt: TGTGCCAGCAGCACGCGGAGAGTAACTAATGAAAAACTGTTTTTT
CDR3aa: CASSTRRVTNEKLFF

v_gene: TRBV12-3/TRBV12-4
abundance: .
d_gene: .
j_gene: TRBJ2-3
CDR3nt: TGTGCCAGCAGAGACGGACGGTCCCGGGGCAATCAGCCCCAGTATTTT
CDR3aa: CASRDGRSRGNQPQYF

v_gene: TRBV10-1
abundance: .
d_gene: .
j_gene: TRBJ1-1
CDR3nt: TGCGTCAGCAGTGTTGGACAGCTTAGTGTAGCTTTCTTT
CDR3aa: CVSSVGQLSVAFF

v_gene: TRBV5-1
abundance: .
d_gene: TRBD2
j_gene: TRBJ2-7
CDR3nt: TGCGCCAGCAGCACCTTAGCGGGAGGGTCTAACGAACAGTACTTC
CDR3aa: CASSTLAGGSNEQYF

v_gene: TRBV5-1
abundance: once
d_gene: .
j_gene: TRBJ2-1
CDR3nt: TGCGCCAGCAGCATTACTGACAGGACCTACAATGAGCAGTTCTTC
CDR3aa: CASSITDRTYNEQFF

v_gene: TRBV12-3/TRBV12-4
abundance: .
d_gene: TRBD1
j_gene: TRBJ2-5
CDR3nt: TGTGGCGGCAGTCCCCGGACAGGCAGGGGGACCCAGTACTTC
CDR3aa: CGGSPRTGRGTQYF

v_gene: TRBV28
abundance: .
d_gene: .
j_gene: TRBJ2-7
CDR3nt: TGTGCCAGCAGCTTAAGTGAGACCCACTACTTC
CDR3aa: CASSLSETHYF

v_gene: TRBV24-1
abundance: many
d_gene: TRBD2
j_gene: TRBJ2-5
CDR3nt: TGTGCCACCAGTGATCCGGGACTAGCGGGAGAAGAGACCCAGTACTTC
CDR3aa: CATSDPGLAGEETQYF

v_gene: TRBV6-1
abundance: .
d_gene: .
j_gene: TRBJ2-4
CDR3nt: TGTGCCAGCTGTGCACGGGGGCCTAGCGAGTGGCAGTACTTC
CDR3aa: CASCARGPSEWQYF

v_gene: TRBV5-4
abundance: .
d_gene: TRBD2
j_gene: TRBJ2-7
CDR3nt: TGTGCCAGCAGCACGGGACTAGCGGAAGGTCGGATGCAGTACTTC
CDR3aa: CASSTGLAEGRMQYF

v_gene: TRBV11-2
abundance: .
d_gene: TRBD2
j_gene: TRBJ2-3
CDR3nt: TGTGCCAGCAGCTTAGACTCTACAGAGACTAGCACAGATACGCGCTATTTT
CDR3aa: CASSLDSTETSTDTRYF

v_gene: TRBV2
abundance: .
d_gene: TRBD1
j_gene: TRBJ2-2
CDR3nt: TGTGCCAGCAAAGACAGGGGCGACACCGGGGAGCTGTTTTTT
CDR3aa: CASKDRGDTGELFF

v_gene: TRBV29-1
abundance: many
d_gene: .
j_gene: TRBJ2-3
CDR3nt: TGCAGCGTCGGGTCGGGCAGACTTTATTTT
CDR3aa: CSVGSGRLYF

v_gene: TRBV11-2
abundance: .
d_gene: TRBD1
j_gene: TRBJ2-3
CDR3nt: TGTGCCAGCAGCCGCCCGACAGGGGGCGAAGCCACTAGCACAGATACGCAGTATTTT
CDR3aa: CASSRPTGGEATSTDTQYF

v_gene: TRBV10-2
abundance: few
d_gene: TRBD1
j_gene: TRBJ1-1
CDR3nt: TGCGCCAGCAGGGGACAGTTAAACACTGAAGCTTTCTTT
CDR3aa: CASRGQLNTEAFF

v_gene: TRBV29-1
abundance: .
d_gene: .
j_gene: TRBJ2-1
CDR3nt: TGCAGCGTTGAAGATCGGAGTGGGAGCTCCTACGATGAGCAGTTCTTC
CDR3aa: CSVEDRSGSSYDEQFF

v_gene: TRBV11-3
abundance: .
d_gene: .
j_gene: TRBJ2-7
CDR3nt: TGTGCCAGCAGCGCCCACGGGACACTACCTACCTACGAGCAGTACTTC
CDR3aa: CASSAHGTLPTYEQYF

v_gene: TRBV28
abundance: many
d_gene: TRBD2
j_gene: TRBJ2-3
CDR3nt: TGTGCCAGCAGTTTGGGGGGGGTCATGGGCACAGATACGCAGTATTTT
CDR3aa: CASSLGGVMGTDTQYF

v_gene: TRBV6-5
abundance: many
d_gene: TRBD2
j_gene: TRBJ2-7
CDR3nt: TGTGCCAGCAGTGCACTAGCGGCGAGCTCCTACGAGCAGTACTTC
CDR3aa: CASSALAASSYEQYF

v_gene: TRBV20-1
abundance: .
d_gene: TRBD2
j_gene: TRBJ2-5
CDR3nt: TGCAGTGCTAGTGGGCGGGAGAGGGTCCAAGAGACCCAGTACTTC
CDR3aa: CSASGRERVQETQYF